This TCR beta chain came from a study of T cells in Graves' hyperthyroidism and ophthalmopathy. Whole-study findings and limits: In simple terms, a model built on 13 V-J features told ophthalmopathy apart from stable hyperthyroidism.

Germline V gives CDR1 MDHEN, CDR2 SYDVKM. This CDR3 region has 11 residues. Trimming pared 10 bases from V and 5 bases from J, leaving 11 bases between. This clonotype turned up a few times. Its target is not known. Authors of the study amplified TCR beta CDR3 regions from RNA transcripts. An initial round of RT-PCR targeting the TCR CDR3 relied on the HTBI primer set. TCRdb reprocessed the multiplex PCR reads with MiXCR, giving one entry per CDR3 protein. This table has more than 550,000 distinct CDR3 sequences, roughly a sixth appearing once. The sequencing input was blood. This chain connects TRBV28 to TRBJ2-5; D gene uncertain. The sequence came from a man aged 45-65 years with Graves' hyperthyroidism. This chain's CDR3 is CATVLYETQYF. The CDR3 nucleotides read TGTGCCACCGTTCTTTACGAGACCCAGTACTTC.